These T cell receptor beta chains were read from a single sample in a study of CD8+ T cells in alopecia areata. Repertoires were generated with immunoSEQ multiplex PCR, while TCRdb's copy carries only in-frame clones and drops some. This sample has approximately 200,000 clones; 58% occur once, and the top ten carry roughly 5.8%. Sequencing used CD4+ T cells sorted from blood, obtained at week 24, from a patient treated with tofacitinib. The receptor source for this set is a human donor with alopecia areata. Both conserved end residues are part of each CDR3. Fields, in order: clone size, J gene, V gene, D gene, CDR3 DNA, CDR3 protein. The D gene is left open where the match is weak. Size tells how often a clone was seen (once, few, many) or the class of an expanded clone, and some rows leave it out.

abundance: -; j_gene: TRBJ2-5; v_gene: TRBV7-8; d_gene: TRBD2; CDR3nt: TGTGCCAGCTCCTCCGGGCGGGAGTTCAGGCGAGAGACCCAGTACTTC; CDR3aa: CASSSGREFRRETQYF
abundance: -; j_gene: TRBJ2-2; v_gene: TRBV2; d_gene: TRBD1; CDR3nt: TGTGCCAGCAACCTACAGGGGGCCGGGGAGCTGTTTTTT; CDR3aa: CASNLQGAGELFF
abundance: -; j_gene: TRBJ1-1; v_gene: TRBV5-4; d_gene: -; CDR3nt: TGTGCCAGCAGCTTGGCAGGAACGAACACTGAAGCTTTCTTT; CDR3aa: CASSLAGTNTEAFF
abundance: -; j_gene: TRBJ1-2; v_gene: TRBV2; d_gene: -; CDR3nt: TGTGCCAGCAGCTTAGGAACCAACTATGGCTACACCTTC; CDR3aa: CASSLGTNYGYTF
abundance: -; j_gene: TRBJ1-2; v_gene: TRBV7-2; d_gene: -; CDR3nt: TGTGCCAGCAGCGCCCGACAGGATGGCTACACCTTC; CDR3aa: CASSARQDGYTF
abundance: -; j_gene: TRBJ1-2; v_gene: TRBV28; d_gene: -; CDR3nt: TGTGCCAGCACCCTGCGGGACTCCTATGGCTACACCTTC; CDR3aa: CASTLRDSYGYTF
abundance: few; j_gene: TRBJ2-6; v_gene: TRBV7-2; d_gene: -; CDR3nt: TGTGCCAGCAGCCAGGGGTCCTCTGGGGCCAACGTCCTGACTTTC; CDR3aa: CASSQGSSGANVLTF
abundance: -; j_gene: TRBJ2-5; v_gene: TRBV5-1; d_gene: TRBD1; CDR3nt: TGCGCCAGCAGCACGGGACAGGGGACAGAGACCCAGTACTTC; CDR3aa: CASSTGQGTETQYF
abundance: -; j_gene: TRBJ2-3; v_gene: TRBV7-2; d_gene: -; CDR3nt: TGTGCCAGCAGCATTCAGCGGGCCACGCAGTATTTT; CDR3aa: CASSIQRATQYF
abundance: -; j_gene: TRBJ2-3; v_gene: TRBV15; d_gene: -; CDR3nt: TGTGCCACCAGCAGATCTTCGATGGATACGCAGTATTTT; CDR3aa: CATSRSSMDTQYF
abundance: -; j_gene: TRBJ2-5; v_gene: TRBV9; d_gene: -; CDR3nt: TGTGCCAGCAGCGTAGCAGGGAGGCAAGAGACCCAGTACTTC; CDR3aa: CASSVAGRQETQYF
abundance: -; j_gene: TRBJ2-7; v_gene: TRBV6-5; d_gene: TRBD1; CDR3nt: TGTGCCAGCAGTAACGACAGGGTACAGGAGCAGTACTTC; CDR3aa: CASSNDRVQEQYF
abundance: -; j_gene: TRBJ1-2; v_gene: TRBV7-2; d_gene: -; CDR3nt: TGTGCCAGCAGCCTAGCAGGGGCGAACTATGGCTACACCTTC; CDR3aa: CASSLAGANYGYTF
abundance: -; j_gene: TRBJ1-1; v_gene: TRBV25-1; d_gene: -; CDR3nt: TGTGCCAGCAGTGAATCTGGGGGAACGGGCACTGAAGCTTTCTTT; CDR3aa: CASSESGGTGTEAFF
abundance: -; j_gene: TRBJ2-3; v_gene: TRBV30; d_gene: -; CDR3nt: TGTGCCTGCGGCGGGGATACTAGCACAGATACGCAGTATTTT; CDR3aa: CACGGDTSTDTQYF
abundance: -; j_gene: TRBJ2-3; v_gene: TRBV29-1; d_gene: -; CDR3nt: TGCAGCGTCCGTGGAGGGGGGGCGGATACGCAGTATTTT; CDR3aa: CSVRGGGADTQYF
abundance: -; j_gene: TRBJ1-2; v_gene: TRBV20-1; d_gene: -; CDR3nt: TGCAGTGCCGAACCGGCCGATGGCTACACCTTC; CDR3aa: CSAEPADGYTF
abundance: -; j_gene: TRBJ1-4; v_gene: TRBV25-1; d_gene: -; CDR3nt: TGTGCCAGCAGTGCCGTCGGGGGTAATGAAAAACTGTTTTTT; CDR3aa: CASSAVGGNEKLFF
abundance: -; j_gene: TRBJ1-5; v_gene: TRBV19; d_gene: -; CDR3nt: TGTGCCAGCGCTAGTCATAGCAATCAGCCCCAGCATTTT; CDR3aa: CASASHSNQPQHF
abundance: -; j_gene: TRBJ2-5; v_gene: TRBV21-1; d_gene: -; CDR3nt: TGTGCCAGCATCTACAGGCTTCAAGAGACCCAGTACTTC; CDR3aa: CASIYRLQETQYF
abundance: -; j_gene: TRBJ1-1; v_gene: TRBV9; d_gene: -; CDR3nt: TGTGCCAGCAGCGTAGGCAGGACAATGAACACTGAAGCTTTCTTT; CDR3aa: CASSVGRTMNTEAFF
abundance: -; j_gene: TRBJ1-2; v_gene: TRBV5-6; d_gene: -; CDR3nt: TGTGCCAGCAGCTTGAATAGGGGGTCGGATGGCTACACCTTC; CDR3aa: CASSLNRGSDGYTF
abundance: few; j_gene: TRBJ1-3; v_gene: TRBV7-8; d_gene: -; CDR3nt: TGTGCCAGCAGCCCTATACAGGGAGACTCTGGAAACACCATATATTTT; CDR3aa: CASSPIQGDSGNTIYF
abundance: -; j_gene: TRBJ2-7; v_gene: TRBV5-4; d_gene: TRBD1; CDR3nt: TGTGCCAGCAGCCCGGGACAGTCCTACGAGCAGTACTTC; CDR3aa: CASSPGQSYEQYF
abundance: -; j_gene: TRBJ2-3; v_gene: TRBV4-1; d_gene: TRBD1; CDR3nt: TGCGCCAGCAGCCAAGACCCCGGGACAGGGGGCGCAGATACGCAGTATTTT; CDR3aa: CASSQDPGTGGADTQYF
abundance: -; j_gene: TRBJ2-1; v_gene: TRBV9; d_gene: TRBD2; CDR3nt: TGTGCCAGCAGCGTAGAAGGACTAGCGGGGGCTGAGCAGTTCTTC; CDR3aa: CASSVEGLAGAEQFF
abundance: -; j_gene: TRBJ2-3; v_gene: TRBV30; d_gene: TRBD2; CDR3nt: TGTGCCTGGAGTTCTAGCGGGAGGGATACGCAGTATTTT; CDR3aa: CAWSSSGRDTQYF
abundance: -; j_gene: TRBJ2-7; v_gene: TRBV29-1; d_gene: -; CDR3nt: TGCAGCGTTGGGGGCGGTACCTACGAGCAGTACTTC; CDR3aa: CSVGGGTYEQYF
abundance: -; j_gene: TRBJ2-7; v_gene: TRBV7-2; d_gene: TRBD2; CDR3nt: TGTGCCAGCAGCCCCCGGGCTAGCGGGGGACCGGAGCAGTACTTC; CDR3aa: CASSPRASGGPEQYF
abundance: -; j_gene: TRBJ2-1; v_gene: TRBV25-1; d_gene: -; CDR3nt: TGTGCCAGCAGTACACCCGGGACTCAGACCTACAATGAGCAGTTCTTC; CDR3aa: CASSTPGTQTYNEQFF
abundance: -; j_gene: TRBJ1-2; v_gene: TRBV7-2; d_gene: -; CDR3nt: TGTGCCAGCAGCTTAGAGGCCGACTATGGCTACACCTTC; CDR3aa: CASSLEADYGYTF
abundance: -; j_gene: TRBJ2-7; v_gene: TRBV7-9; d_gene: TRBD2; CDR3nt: TGTGCCAGCAGCCCCGGGGAGGGTTCCTACGAGCAGTACTTC; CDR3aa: CASSPGEGSYEQYF
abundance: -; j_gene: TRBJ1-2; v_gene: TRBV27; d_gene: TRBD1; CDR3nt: TGTGCCAGCAGTGACACAGGGGGCCTCTATGGCTACACCTTC; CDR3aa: CASSDTGGLYGYTF
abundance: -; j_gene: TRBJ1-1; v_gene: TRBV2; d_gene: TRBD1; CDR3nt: TGTGCCAGCAGTGGGGACAGGGGGCGGACTGAAGCTTTCTTT; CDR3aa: CASSGDRGRTEAFF
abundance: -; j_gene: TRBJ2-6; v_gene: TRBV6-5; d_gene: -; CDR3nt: TGTGCCAGCAAGTCACACTCTGGGGCCAACGTCCTGACTTTC; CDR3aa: CASKSHSGANVLTF
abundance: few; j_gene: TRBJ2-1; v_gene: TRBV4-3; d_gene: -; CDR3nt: TGCGCCAGCAGCCAATTTAAGGGCGATGAGCAGTTCTTC; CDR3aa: CASSQFKGDEQFF
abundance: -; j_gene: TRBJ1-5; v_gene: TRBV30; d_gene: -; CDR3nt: TGTGCCTGGAGTGAACTAGGGAAGGATCAGCCCCAGCATTTT; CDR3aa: CAWSELGKDQPQHF
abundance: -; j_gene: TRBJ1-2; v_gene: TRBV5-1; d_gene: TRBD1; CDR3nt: TGCGCCAGCAGCGACCGGGACAGGGGGCGCTTTGGCTACACCTTC; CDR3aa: CASSDRDRGRFGYTF
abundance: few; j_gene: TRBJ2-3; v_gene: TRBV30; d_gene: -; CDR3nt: TGTGCCTGGAGTCAGTCTTCTAGCACAGATACGCAGTATTTT; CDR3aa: CAWSQSSSTDTQYF
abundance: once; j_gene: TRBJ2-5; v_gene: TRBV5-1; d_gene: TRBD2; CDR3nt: TGCGCCAGCAGCGTTGGGACTAGCGGCTTCCAAGAGACCCAGTACTTC; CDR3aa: CASSVGTSGFQETQYF
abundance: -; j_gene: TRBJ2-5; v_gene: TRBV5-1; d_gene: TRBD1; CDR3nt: TGCGCCAGCAGCTTGGAGACAGGGTACCAAGAGACCCAGTACTTC; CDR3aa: CASSLETGYQETQYF
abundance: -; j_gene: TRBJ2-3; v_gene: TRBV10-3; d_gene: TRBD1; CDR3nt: TGTGCCATCAGCTCGGGACAGACCACAGATACGCAGTATTTT; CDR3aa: CAISSGQTTDTQYF
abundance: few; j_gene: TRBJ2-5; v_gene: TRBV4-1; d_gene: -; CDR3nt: TGCGCCAGCAGCCAGGAAGTTGGGACGGAGACCCAGTACTTC; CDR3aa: CASSQEVGTETQYF
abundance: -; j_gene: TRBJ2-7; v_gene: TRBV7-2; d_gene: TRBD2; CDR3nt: TGTGCCAGCAGCCAGCTAGCGGGGGGCTTCTACGAGCAGTACTTC; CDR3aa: CASSQLAGGFYEQYF